The clone carrying this T cell receptor (beta chain) has a count of ten or more. This specimen comes from a study of neurological immune-mediated disorders. CDR1 is ENHRY, CDR2 SYGVKD, per germline. Unmatched junction bases numbered 15, after V lost 7 bases and J lost 13 bases. CDR3 length: 14 residues. Regarding time point: longitudinal time-point 1 (baseline). 5'RACE with 10-nucleotide random UMIs generated the cDNA. From the 5' RACE reads, TCRdb called clonotypes with MiXCR, one entry per CDR3 protein. Among 70,000 to 75,000 distinct CDR3 sequences listed, roughly 13% were seen once. Sequencing was performed on PBMCs. The J gene is TRBJ2-1, the V gene TRBV10-3, with TRBD1 matching over 8 bases. This TCR derives from a female donor with HTLV-1-associated myelopathy (HAM/TSP). CDR3 sequence: CAINGQGATGYQFF. CDR3 in DNA: TGTGCCATCAACGGACAGGGAGCTACTGGTTATCAGTTCTTC.